A single sample gave rise to the 2 T cell receptor beta chains below, sequenced in a study of blood T cell repertoires in COVID-19. The data were produced by immunoSEQ multiplex PCR, yet TCRdb's version contains in-frame clones alone and is incomplete. Counted here are under 45,000 clones, 85% occurring once; the ten biggest clones make up 40% to 55%. Sequenced sample: peripheral blood. The source of these receptors is a man in his fifties or sixties with active or convalescent COVID-19.

The chain employs TRBV29-1 and TRBJ2-3; maybe TRBD1 (7 bases). Trimming cost V 2 bases and J 4 bases, with 16 bases left between them. CDR1 and CDR2 (germline): SQVTM, ANQGSEA. The CDR3 has 15 residues. CDR3 amino acids: CSVENSGGGPDTQYF. The CDR3 DNA is TGCAGCGTTGAAAATAGCGGAGGGGGCCCAGATACGCAGTATTTT.

This chain connects TRBV4-3 to TRBJ2-1, with 9 bases lining up with TRBD2. This CDR3 is 15 amino acids long. The ends lost 1 base at V and 8 bases at J; junction bases unmatched: 6. Germline V lookup: CDR1 LGHNA, CDR2 YSLEER. The chain's CDR3 is CASSQGSGSRDEQFF. CDR3 DNA: TGCGCCAGCAGCCAAGGTAGCGGGAGTAGGGATGAGCAGTTCTTC.